This T cell receptor (beta chain) was sequenced in a study of T cells in localized non-small cell lung cancer. Germline CDR1 and CDR2: MDHEN and SYDVKM. J lost 5 bases, V lost 7 bases, and 7 bases had no gene match. The CDR3 runs 14 residues. Turning to this clone: What it binds is unknown.

Study findings and constraints: Maximal T cell clonality occurred in uninvolved adjacent lung, with tumor ranking below it. The appearance of a median 57 of the top 100 tumor clones was seen in adjacent lung.

Repertoires were generated with immunoSEQ multiplex PCR, while TCRdb's copy carries only in-frame clones and drops some. The sample carries fewer than 50,000 clones, about 80% recorded once. The receptor's source is a man aged 40-75 years with stage II lung adenocarcinoma. The rearrangement links TRBV28 to TRBJ2-7; 11 bases are a match to TRBD2. The starting material was PBMCs, obtained before any cancer treatment. The CDR3 DNA reads as TGTGCCAGCACCCCTAGCGGGAGGTGGGACGAGCAGTACTTC. It translates to CASTPSGRWDEQYF.